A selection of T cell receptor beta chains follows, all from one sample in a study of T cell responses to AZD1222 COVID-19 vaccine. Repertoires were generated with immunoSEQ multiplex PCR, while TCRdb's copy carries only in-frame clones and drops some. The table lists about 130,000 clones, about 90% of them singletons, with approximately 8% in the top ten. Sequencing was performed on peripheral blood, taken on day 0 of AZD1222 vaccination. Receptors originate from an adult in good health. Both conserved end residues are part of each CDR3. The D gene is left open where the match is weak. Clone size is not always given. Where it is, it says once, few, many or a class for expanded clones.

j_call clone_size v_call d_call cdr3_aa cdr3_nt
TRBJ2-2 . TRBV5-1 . CASSFPSGWNTGELFF TGCGCCAGCAGCTTTCCGTCGGGGTGGAACACCGGGGAGCTGTTTTTT
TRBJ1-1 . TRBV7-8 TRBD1 CASSFAQGLNTEAFF TGTGCCAGCAGCTTCGCACAGGGGTTGAACACTGAAGCTTTCTTT
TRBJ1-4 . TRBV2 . CASKRGSANEKLFF TGTGCCAGCAAACGGGGCTCGGCTAATGAAAAACTGTTTTTT
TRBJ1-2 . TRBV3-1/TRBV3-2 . CASSRPGTYYGYTF TGTGCCAGCAGCCGACCCGGGACTTATTATGGCTACACCTTC
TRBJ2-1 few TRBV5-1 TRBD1 CASSLETGKGNEQFF TGCGCCAGCAGCTTAGAGACAGGGAAGGGGAATGAGCAGTTCTTC
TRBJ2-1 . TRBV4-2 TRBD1 CASSQGTGNSGDGNEQFF TGTGCCAGCAGCCAGGGGACAGGGAACTCGGGGGATGGGAATGAGCAGTTCTTC
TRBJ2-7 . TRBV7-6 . CASSLEQGVSYEQYF TGTGCCAGCAGCTTAGAACAGGGAGTTTCCTACGAGCAGTACTTC
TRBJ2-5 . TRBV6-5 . CASRLGLKETQYF TGTGCCAGCAGGTTGGGGCTAAAAGAGACCCAGTACTTC
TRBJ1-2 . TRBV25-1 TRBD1 CASLSNTGGYSGYTF TGTGCCAGCCTCTCGAATACAGGGGGGTATTCTGGCTACACCTTC
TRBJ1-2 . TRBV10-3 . CAISNREDYGYTF TGTGCCATCAGCAACAGGGAGGACTATGGCTACACCTTC
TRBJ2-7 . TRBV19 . CASPSWTQTSYEQYF TGTGCCAGTCCAAGCTGGACCCAAACCTCCTACGAGCAGTACTTC
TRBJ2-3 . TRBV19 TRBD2 CASSQASGTARRTDTQYF TGTGCCAGTAGCCAAGCTAGCGGCACAGCCCGACGCACAGATACGCAGTATTTT
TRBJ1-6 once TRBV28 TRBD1 CASSSTKDRNSPLHF TGTGCCAGCAGTAGCACAAAGGACAGGAATTCACCCCTCCACTTT
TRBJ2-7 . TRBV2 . CASSDKPTSYEQYF TGTGCCAGCAGTGACAAGCCGACCTCCTACGAGCAGTACTTC
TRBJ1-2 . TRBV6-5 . CASRASGDRYGYTF TGTGCCAGCAGGGCCTCGGGGGATCGGTATGGCTACACCTTC
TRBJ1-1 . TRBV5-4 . CASSPTGRGNTEAFF TGTGCCAGCAGCCCTACGGGGAGGGGGAACACTGAAGCTTTCTTT
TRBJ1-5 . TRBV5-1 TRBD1 CASSLEGTGGPFSNQPQHF TGCGCCAGCAGCTTGGAAGGGACAGGGGGTCCTTTTAGCAATCAGCCCCAGCATTTT
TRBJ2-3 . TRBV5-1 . CASSSDRWTDTQYF TGCGCCAGCAGCTCGGACAGATGGACGGATACGCAGTATTTT
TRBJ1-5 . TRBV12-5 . CASGLGRNNQPQHF TGTGCTAGTGGTTTGGGCAGGAACAATCAGCCCCAGCATTTT
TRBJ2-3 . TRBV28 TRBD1 CASSLPGTGRDTQYF TGTGCCAGCAGTTTACCCGGGACAGGGCGAGATACGCAGTATTTT
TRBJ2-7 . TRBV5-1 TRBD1 CASSKGQGEHEQYF TGCGCCAGCAGCAAGGGACAGGGGGAACACGAGCAGTACTTC
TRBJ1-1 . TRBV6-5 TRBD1 CASLTGGVFTEAFF TGTGCCAGCCTAACAGGGGGCGTGTTCACTGAAGCTTTCTTT
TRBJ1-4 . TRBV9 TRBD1 CASSAGQGATNEKLFF TGTGCCAGCAGCGCGGGACAGGGGGCAACTAATGAAAAACTGTTTTTT
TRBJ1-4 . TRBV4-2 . CASSQPPGDTEKLFF TGTGCCAGCAGCCAACCCCCGGGGGATACTGAAAAACTGTTTTTT
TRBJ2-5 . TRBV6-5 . CASSYSAGRSETQYF TGTGCCAGCAGTTACTCGGCGGGCCGCAGCGAGACCCAGTACTTC
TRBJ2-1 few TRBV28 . CASTRFDEQFF TGTGCCAGCACCCGGTTCGATGAGCAGTTCTTC
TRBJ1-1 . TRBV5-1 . CASRDAGAGTEAFF TGCGCCAGCAGGGATGCAGGGGCGGGCACTGAAGCTTTCTTT
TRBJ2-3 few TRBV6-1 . CASSDRLEVDTQYF TGTGCCAGCAGTGATCGTCTAGAGGTGGATACGCAGTATTTT
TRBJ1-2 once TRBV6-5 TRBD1 CASSYGQGKGYTF TGTGCCAGCAGCTACGGACAGGGGAAAGGCTACACCTTC
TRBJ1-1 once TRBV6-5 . CASTPQGGSPTEAFF TGTGCCAGCACCCCCCAAGGGGGATCCCCCACTGAAGCTTTCTTT
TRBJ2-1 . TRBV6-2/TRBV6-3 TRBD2 CASSWTSSGGANEQFF TGTGCCAGCAGTTGGACCTCTAGCGGGGGGGCCAATGAGCAGTTCTTC
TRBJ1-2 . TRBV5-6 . CASSLAQARGYTF TGTGCCAGCAGCTTGGCACAGGCGCGGGGCTACACCTTC
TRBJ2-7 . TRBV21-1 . CATCQMGGYEQYF TGTGCCACCTGCCAGATGGGCGGCTACGAGCAGTACTTC
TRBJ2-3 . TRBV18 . CASSPPQGSSDTQYF TGTGCCAGCTCACCACCACAGGGTAGTTCAGATACGCAGTATTTT
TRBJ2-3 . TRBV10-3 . CAISGRGPAVDRTDTQYF TGTGCCATCAGTGGCAGGGGACCGGCGGTAGACCGCACAGATACGCAGTATTTT
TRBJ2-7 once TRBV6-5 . CASSLEASYEQYF TGTGCCAGCAGCCTTGAAGCCTCCTACGAGCAGTACTTC
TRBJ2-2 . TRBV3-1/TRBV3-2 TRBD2 CASSPGGNTGELFF TGTGCCAGCAGCCCGGGAGGGAACACCGGGGAGCTGTTTTTT
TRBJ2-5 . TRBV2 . CASTGTGETQYF TGTGCCAGCACCGGGACCGGGGAGACCCAGTACTTC
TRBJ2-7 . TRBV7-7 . CASSKRDTYEQYF TGTGCTAGCAGCAAACGGGACACCTACGAGCAGTACTTC
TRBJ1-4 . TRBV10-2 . CASSEWSGEVDEKLFF TGCGCCAGCAGTGAGTGGTCCGGGGAGGTAGATGAAAAACTGTTTTTT
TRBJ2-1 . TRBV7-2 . CASRRSGETYNEQFF TGTGCCAGCAGGCGATCAGGGGAGACCTACAATGAGCAGTTCTTC
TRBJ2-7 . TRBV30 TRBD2 CATRTSGGSSYEQYF TGTGCCACCAGGACTAGCGGGGGTAGCTCCTACGAGCAGTACTTC
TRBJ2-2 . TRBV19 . CASSLGGGLNTGELFF TGTGCCAGTAGCCTAGGTGGGGGCCTCAACACCGGGGAGCTGTTTTTT
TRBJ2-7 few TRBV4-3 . CASSQDVLVGEQYF TGCGCCAGCAGCCAAGATGTCCTAGTAGGCGAGCAGTACTTC
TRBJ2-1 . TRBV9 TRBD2 CASSLMGLAGWDEQFF TGTGCCAGCAGCTTAATGGGACTAGCGGGGTGGGATGAGCAGTTCTTC
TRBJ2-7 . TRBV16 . CASSQFEVLKQYF TGTGCCAGCAGCCAATTCGAGGTGTTGAAGCAGTACTTC
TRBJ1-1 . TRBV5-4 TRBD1 CASSSDRGPSRAFF TGTGCCAGCAGCTCGGACAGGGGCCCCTCAAGGGCTTTCTTT
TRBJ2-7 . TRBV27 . CASSFRQTKPYEQYF TGTGCCAGCAGTTTTCGTCAAACTAAACCCTACGAGCAGTACTTC
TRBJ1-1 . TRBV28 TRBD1 CASYTGTGGTEAFF TGTGCCAGCTACACCGGGACAGGGGGCACTGAAGCTTTCTTT
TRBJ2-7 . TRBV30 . CAWRVFGPSSYEQYF TGTGCCTGGAGAGTGTTCGGGCCCTCCTCCTACGAGCAGTACTTC
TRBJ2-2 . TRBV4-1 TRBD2 CASSLPGGRRYGELFF TGCGCCAGCAGCCTCCCGGGAGGGAGAAGGTACGGGGAGCTGTTTTTT
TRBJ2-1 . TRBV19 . CASSPPPLGTIYNEQFF TGTGCCAGTAGTCCCCCCCCACTAGGGACCATCTACAATGAGCAGTTCTTC
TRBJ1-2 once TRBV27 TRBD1 CASSTRGALPNYGYTF TGTGCCAGCAGTACCAGGGGGGCCCTTCCTAACTATGGCTACACCTTC